The present entry profiles one TCR beta chain with its context. Its antigen is still unknown. The sample is drawn from a study of identical twins. General study findings and limits: With monozygotic twins, out-of-frame TCR alpha sharing exceeded what models estimated.

TCRdb re-analysed the 5' RACE reads in MiXCR, keeping a single row per CDR3 protein. Of 200,000 to 250,000 distinct CDR3 sequences listed, over 5.5% are singletons. The CDR3 length is 11 residues. Germline V gives CDR1 SQVTM, CDR2 ANQGSEA. Trimming cost V 5 bases and J 3 bases, with 8 bases left between them. This same sample was also taken into another study, of T cells expressing NK-cell markers.

The TCR sequence derives from a young woman in good health. The specimen was CD8+ T cells sorted from blood. V and J are TRBV29-1 and TRBJ2-7; tentatively, D is TRBD1 or TRBD2 (5 bases each). The CDR3 here is CSVRDHYEQYF. The CDR3 nucleotides read TGCAGCGTTCGGGACCACTACGAGCAGTACTTC.